Each of the 27 T cell receptor beta chains below was sequenced from the same sample in a study of vaccination effects on CD4 cells after COVID-19. Antigen specificity for these receptors is unknown. The assay was immunoSEQ multiplex PCR, and TCRdb's table has in-frame clones only and misses some. The sample yields about 38,000 clones, around 68% seen once. Antigen-specific CD4+ T cells were expanded (with viral peptide pools) by the ViraFEST assay ahead of sequencing. A 10-day culture period preceded the isolation of CD4+ T cells. Vaccinees lacked prior SARS-CoV-2 infection and tested negative for nucleocapsid antibodies. Specimen: CD4+ T cells from PBMCs cultured with SARS-CoV-2 spike peptides, collected before COVID-19 vaccination. The receptors were sampled from a human donor who received a COVID-19 vaccine.

This clone showed up just a few times. This chain joins TRBV2 and TRBJ1-2; 12 bases line up with TRBD1. CDR1 SNHLY and CDR2 FYNNEI come from the germline V gene. V shed 5 bases and J 6 bases; nucleotides not matched to a gene: 7. This CDR3 has 15 residues. The DNA for the CDR3 is TGTGCCAGCAGTTGGGACAGGGGGCGTAAGAATGGCTACACCTTC. Protein: CASSWDRGRKNGYTF.

The V and J genes are TRBV18 and TRBJ2-5, with D hard to call. The V end lost 8 bases, the J end lost 5 bases, and 6 bases lay between the germline ends. This CDR3 has 10 residues. Germline CDR1 KGHSH, CDR2 LQKENI. CDR3 DNA sequence: TGTGCCAGCGGCCGGGAGACCCAGTACTTC. Its protein product is CASGRETQYF.

The V and J genes are TRBV5-1 and TRBJ1-5; no definite D call. This CDR3 is built from 15 residues. From germline, CDR1 is SGHRS and CDR2 YFSETQ. Trimming stripped 0 bases from V and 1 base from J, with 8 bases between. DNA for the CDR3: TGCGCCAGCAGCTTGGAATGGGGAAGCAATCAGCCCCAGCATTTT. It translates to CASSLEWGSNQPQHF.

This clone appeared a single time. The chain links TRBV3-1 (or the pseudogene TRBV3-2) to TRBJ2-1, with D unresolved. The CDR3 runs to 12 residues. Trimming took off 2 bases at V and 6 bases at J, with 5 bases between the two ends. Per germline, CDR1 LGHDT and CDR2 YNNKEL (reference sequence). CDR3 residues: CASSQRLNEQFF. The CDR3 DNA reads as TGTGCCAGCAGCCAACGACTCAATGAGCAGTTCTTC.

This rearrangement joins TRBV19 to TRBJ1-2; possibly TRBD1 for D (6 bases). Germline V gene sequence: CDR1 LNHDA, CDR2 SQIVND (reference sequence). The CDR3 is made up of 14 amino acids. V dropped 4 bases and J dropped 4 bases, with 13 bases sitting between them. Written as DNA, the CDR3 is TGTGCCAGTAGTACGCACAGGGATCGCTATGGCTACACCTTC. This encodes CASSTHRDRYGYTF.

This clone was detected only once. V gene TRBV10-2 combines with J gene TRBJ1-6; D gene unclear. CDR1 is WSHSY, CDR2 SAAADI, per germline. The CDR3 length is 15 residues. Between the trimmed V and J ends, which lost 2 bases and 2 bases, there was a span of 7 bases. The CDR3 protein is CASSERITYNSPLHF. CDR3 in DNA: TGCGCCAGCAGTGAGAGAATTACCTATAATTCACCCCTCCACTTT.

The genes are TRBV5-1 and TRBJ2-1; 7 bases agree with TRBD2. The V and J ends lost 0 bases and 7 bases, in that order; junction bases with no gene match: 7. The CDR3 runs 15 residues. The germline gives CDR1 SGHRS, CDR2 YFSETQ. CDR3 sequence (DNA): TGCGCCAGCAGCTTGGGGACTAGGCCCGGGAATGAGCAGTTCTTC. Residues: CASSLGTRPGNEQFF. Full variable domain (rest looked up from reference TRBV5-1 and TRBJ2-1): KAGVTQTPRYLIKTRGQQVTLSCSPISGHRSVSWYQQTPGQGLQFLFEYFSETQRNKGNFPGRFSGRQFSNSRSEMNVSTLELGDSALYLCASSLGTRPGNEQFFGPGTRLTVL.

This clone came up a few times. The CDR3 spells CASSPAGLAANTGELFF. The CDR3 region has the DNA TGTGCCAGCAGCCCGGCGGGACTAGCGGCTAACACCGGGGAGCTGTTTTTT. The chain combines TRBV4-2 with TRBJ2-2, with 11 bases that match TRBD2. The V gene end was trimmed by 4 bases and the J gene end by 2 bases; junction bases not matched to a gene: 6. There are 17 residues in the CDR3. The germline gives CDR1 LGHNA, CDR2 YNFKEQ.

The chain employs TRBV6-5 and TRBJ2-1, with 10 bases matching TRBD2. Germline V gene lookup returns CDR1 MNHEY and CDR2 SVGAGI. This CDR3 is 15 amino acids long. Trimming removed 4 bases from V and 5 bases from J; junction bases left unmatched: 5. The CDR3 region is CASSFLAGENNEQFF. CDR3 sequence (DNA): TGTGCCAGCAGTTTTCTAGCGGGAGAGAACAATGAGCAGTTCTTC.

CDR3 in DNA: TGTGCCAGCAGCTTACAGGGCCCGAACACTGAAGCTTTCTTT. Its protein product is CASSLQGPNTEAFF. V usage is TRBV7-3 and J usage is TRBJ1-1, with D possibly matching TRBD1 (5 bases). Between the trimmed V and J ends, which lost 2 bases and 1 base, there was a span of 8 bases. The germline gives CDR1 SGHTA, CDR2 FQGTGA. The CDR3 extends over 14 amino acids.

The chain recombines TRBV5-4 with TRBJ2-2; TRBD1 aligns across 7 bases. Trimming removed 5 bases from V and 4 bases from J; junction bases left unmatched: 5. Germline loops: CDR1 SGHNT, CDR2 YYREEE (reference sequence). The CDR3 runs to 14 residues. In nucleotides, the CDR3 is TGTGCCAGCAGTCCCGGGACAGTCACCGGGGAGCTGTTTTTT. Residues: CASSPGTVTGELFF.

The chain carries TRBV7-3 and TRBJ1-2; a weak D match, TRBD1 (5 bases). V lost 7 bases and J lost 3, with 24 bases in between. This CDR3 spans 17 amino acids. Germline V gene data show CDR1 as SGHTA and CDR2 as FQGTGA. CDR3 in amino acids: CASNPHSGEGVDYGYTF. In DNA, the CDR3 is TGTGCCAGCAACCCTCACTCCGGGGAAGGGGTTGACTATGGCTACACCTTC.

The chain is built from TRBV5-5 and TRBJ2-7; 8 positions agree with TRBD1. V was pared by 5 bases and J by 3 bases, with 10 bases of the junction left unmatched. Germline lookup yields CDR1 SGHKS and CDR2 YYEKEE (reference sequence). CDR3 size: 15 residues. The CDR3 reads CASSALWTGSYEQYF. As DNA, the CDR3 is TGTGCCAGCAGTGCCCTCTGGACAGGGAGCTACGAGCAGTACTTC.

The chain is built from TRBV27 and TRBJ2-6; D is perhaps TRBD1 or TRBD2 (6 bases each). The germline gives CDR1 MNHEY, CDR2 SMNVEV (reference sequence). The CDR3 is 18 residues long. V lost 4 bases, J lost 0 bases, and 16 bases lay in between. The CDR3 sequence is CASSWKGWGASGANVLTF. Written as DNA, the CDR3 is TGTGCCAGCAGTTGGAAGGGGTGGGGGGCCTCTGGGGCCAACGTCCTGACTTTC.

This clone was seen a handful of times. This chain joins TRBV7-9 and TRBJ2-5; the match to TRBD1 covers 12 bases. Looked up from germline, CDR1 is SEHNR and CDR2 is FQNEAQ (reference sequence). Trimming cost V 5 bases and J 5 bases; bases outside gene matches: 12. This CDR3 comprises 17 residues. CDR3 sequence reads: CASSRDPGQGAWETQYF. CDR3 coding DNA: TGTGCCAGCAGCCGGGACCCGGGACAGGGGGCCTGGGAGACCCAGTACTTC.

The chain uses TRBV4-1 and TRBJ2-3; D not resolved. The V gene lost 0 bases and the J gene lost 14 bases, with 15 bases spanning the gap. Germline V gene sequence: CDR1 MGHRA, CDR2 YSYEKL. CDR3 length: 13 residues. CDR3 region: CASSQDWSSFPYF. DNA of the CDR3: TGCGCCAGCAGCCAAGATTGGTCCAGTTTTCCGTATTTT.

This clone has just a few counts. This chain connects TRBV7-2 to TRBJ1-5, with 9 bases identical to TRBD1. Germline V gene data show CDR1 as SGHTA and CDR2 as FQGNSA. The CDR3 sequence is 14 residues long. Trimming cost V 6 bases and J 7 bases; bases outside gene matches: 7. This chain's CDR3 is CASSLGQGEQPQHF. The DNA of the CDR3 is TGTGCCAGCAGTCTGGGACAGGGTGAGCAGCCCCAGCATTTT.

V usage is TRBV4-1 and J usage is TRBJ1-4; 9 bases match TRBD1. In germline, CDR1 is MGHRA, CDR2 YSYEKL. The CDR3 runs to 17 residues. J lost 5 bases, V lost 8 bases, and 15 bases had no gene match. The CDR3: CASRLSTGGARNEKLFF. The CDR3 region has the DNA TGCGCCAGCCGTTTATCCACAGGGGGCGCGAGGAATGAAAAACTGTTTTTT.

V is TRBV5-1 and J is TRBJ1-1; 9 bases match TRBD1. This CDR3 is built from 15 residues. From germline, CDR1 is SGHRS and CDR2 YFSETQ. Germline trimming cut 0 bases from V and 4 bases from J; bases unmatched to any gene: 4. The CDR3 region is CASSLDRGPTTEAFF. The CDR3 DNA reads as TGCGCCAGCAGCTTGGACAGGGGGCCGACCACTGAAGCTTTCTTT.

With regard to this clone: This may be a read error: a much more frequent sequence differs by one nucleotide. The chain joins TRBV27 to TRBJ1-5; D unclear. Per germline, CDR1 MNHEY and CDR2 SMNVEV (reference sequence). The CDR3 has 13 amino acids. V was pared by 3 bases and J by 0 bases, with 3 bases between. In DNA, the CDR3 is TGTGCCAGCAGTTTGGTTAGCAATCAGCCCCAGCATTTT. Its translation: CASSLVSNQPQHF.

V usage is TRBV12-5 and J usage is TRBJ2-1; D assignment may be TRBD1 or TRBD2 (6 bases each). The V gene lost 0 bases and the J gene lost 7 bases, with 16 bases spanning the gap. The CDR3 is 16 residues long. The germline gives CDR1 LGHNT, CDR2 FRNRAP. The DNA of the CDR3 is TGTGCTAGTGGTTTGGTACATTGGGGGGCGGGGAATGAGCAGTTCTTC. As protein: CASGLVHWGAGNEQFF.

This chain uses TRBV4-1 with TRBJ2-2; 9 bases are shared with TRBD1. Germline CDR1 reads MGHRA; CDR2 reads YSYEKL. With 3 bases clipped from V and 4 bases from J, the junction kept 3 bases outside the gene matches. This CDR3 comprises 15 residues. The CDR3 loop reads CASSQGTGSTGELFF. CDR3 DNA sequence: TGCGCCAGCAGCCAGGGGACAGGGAGCACCGGGGAGCTGTTTTTT.

This clone showed up just once. This chain joins TRBV30 and TRBJ2-3, with D maybe TRBD1 (5 bases). Germline V gene sequence: CDR1 GTSNPN, CDR2 SVGIG (reference sequence). V gave up 2 bases and J gave up 1 base, with 7 bases separating them. This CDR3 contains 13 residues. As DNA, the CDR3 is TGTGCCTGGAGTAAGGGGCGCACAGATACGCAGTATTTT. Amino acids: CAWSKGRTDTQYF. Combining the CDR3 with reference TRBV30 and TRBJ2-3 gives the whole variable domain SQTIHQWPATLVQPVGSPLSLECTVEGTSNPNLYWYRQAAGRGLQLLFYSVGIGQISSEVPQNLSASRPQDRQFILSSKKLLLSDSGFYLCAWSKGRTDTQYFGPGTRLTVL.

This CDR3 reads CASSLSGGGTEAFF. CDR3 nucleotides: TGCGCCAGCAGCTTGTCAGGGGGGGGCACTGAAGCTTTCTTT. The V gene is TRBV5-1, the J gene TRBJ1-1, with TRBD1 identical over 7 bases. With V trimmed by 1 base and J by 4 bases, 4 bases remained unmatched. This CDR3 is built from 14 residues. Germline CDR1 SGHRS, CDR2 YFSETQ.

The chain couples TRBV14 to TRBJ1-1; D remains unclear. There are 13 residues in the CDR3. Germline V gene sequence: CDR1 SGHDN, CDR2 FVKESK. V lost 7 bases and J lost 1, with 10 bases in between. CDR3 loop: CASNTQPNTEAFF. In DNA form, the CDR3 reads TGTGCCAGCAACACCCAACCGAACACTGAAGCTTTCTTT.

The rearrangement joins TRBV4-1 to TRBJ2-5; 8 bases map to TRBD2. There are 13 residues in the CDR3. Germline CDR1 and CDR2: MGHRA and YSYEKL. V was pared by 4 bases and J by 4 bases, with 2 bases of the junction left unmatched. DNA of the CDR3: TGCGCCAGCAGCCTGGGACTAGTAGAGACCCAGTACTTC. It is translated as CASSLGLVETQYF.

This clone came up a few times. The CDR3 nucleotides are TGTGCCAGCAGTCAAGGGGGGGCCTATGAGCAGTTCTTC. It yields the protein CASSQGGAYEQFF. This chain links TRBV12-3 or TRBV12-4 with TRBJ2-1, with D tentatively TRBD2 (7 bases). Trimming shortened V by 5 bases and J by 8 bases, and 13 bases separated the two germline ends. The CDR3 totals 13 residues.